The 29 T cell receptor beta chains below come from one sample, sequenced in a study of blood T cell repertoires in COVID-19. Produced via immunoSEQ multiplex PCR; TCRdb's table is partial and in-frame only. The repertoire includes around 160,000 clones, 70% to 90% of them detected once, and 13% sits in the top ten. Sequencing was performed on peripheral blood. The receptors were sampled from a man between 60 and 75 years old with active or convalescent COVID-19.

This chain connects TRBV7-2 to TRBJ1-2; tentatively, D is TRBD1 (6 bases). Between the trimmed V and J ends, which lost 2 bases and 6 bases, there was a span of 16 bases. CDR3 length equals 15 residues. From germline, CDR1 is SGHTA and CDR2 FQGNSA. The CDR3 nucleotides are TGTGCCAGCAGCTTATGGTCAGGGGAAGGGAATGGCTACACCTTC. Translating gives CASSLWSGEGNGYTF.

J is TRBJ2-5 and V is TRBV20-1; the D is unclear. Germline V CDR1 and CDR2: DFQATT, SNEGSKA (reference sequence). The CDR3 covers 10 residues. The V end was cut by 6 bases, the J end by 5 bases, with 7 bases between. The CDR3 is CSARQETQYF. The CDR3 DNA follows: TGCAGTGCCCGCCAGGAGACCCAGTACTTC.

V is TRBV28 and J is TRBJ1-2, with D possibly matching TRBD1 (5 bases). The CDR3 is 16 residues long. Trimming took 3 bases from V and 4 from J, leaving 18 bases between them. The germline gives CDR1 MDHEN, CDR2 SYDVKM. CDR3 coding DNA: TGTGCCAGCAGTTTGTCCTTGGGGGGGGAAATCTATGGCTACACCTTC. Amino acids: CASSLSLGGEIYGYTF.

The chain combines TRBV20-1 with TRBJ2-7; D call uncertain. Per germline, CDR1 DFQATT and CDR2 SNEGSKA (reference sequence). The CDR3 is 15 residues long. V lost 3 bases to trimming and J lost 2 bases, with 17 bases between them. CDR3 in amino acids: CSASITPARPYEQYF. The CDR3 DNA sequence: TGCAGTGCTAGTATAACTCCGGCTAGGCCCTACGAGCAGTACTTC.

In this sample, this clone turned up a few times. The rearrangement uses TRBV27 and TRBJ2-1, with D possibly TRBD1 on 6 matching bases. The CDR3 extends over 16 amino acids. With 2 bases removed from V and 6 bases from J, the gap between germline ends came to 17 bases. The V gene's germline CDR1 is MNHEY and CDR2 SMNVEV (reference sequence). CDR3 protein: CASSLMSQGTGNEQFF. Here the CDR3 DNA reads TGTGCCAGCAGTTTAATGTCCCAGGGGACGGGCAATGAGCAGTTCTTC.

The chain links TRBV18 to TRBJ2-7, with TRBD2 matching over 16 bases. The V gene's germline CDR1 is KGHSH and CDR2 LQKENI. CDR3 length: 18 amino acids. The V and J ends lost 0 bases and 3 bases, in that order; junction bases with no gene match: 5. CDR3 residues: CASSPPSGTSGRVYEQYF. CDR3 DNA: TGTGCCAGCTCACCACCCTCAGGGACTAGCGGGAGGGTCTACGAGCAGTACTTC.

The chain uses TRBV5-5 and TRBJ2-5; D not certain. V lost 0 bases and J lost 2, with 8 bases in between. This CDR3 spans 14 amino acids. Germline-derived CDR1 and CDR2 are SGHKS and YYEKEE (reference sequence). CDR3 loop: CASSLGPSQETQYF. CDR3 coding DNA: TGTGCCAGCAGCTTGGGTCCGTCTCAAGAGACCCAGTACTTC.

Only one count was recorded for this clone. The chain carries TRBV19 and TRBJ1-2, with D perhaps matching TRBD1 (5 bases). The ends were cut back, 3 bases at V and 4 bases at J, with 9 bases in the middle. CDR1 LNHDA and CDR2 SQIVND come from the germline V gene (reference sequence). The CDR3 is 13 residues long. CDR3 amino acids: CASSIGGAYGYTF. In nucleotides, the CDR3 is TGTGCCAGTAGTATCGGGGGTGCCTATGGCTACACCTTC.

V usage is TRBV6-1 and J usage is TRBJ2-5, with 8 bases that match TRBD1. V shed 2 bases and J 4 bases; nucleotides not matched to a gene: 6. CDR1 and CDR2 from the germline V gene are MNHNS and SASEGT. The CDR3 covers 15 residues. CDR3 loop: CASSELRGPGETQYF. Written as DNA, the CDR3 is TGTGCCAGCAGTGAACTCAGGGGGCCTGGAGAGACCCAGTACTTC.

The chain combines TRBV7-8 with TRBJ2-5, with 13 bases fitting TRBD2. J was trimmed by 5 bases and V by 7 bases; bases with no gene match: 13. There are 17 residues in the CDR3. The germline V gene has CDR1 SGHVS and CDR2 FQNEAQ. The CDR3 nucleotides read TGTGCCAGCACCTCCTACTGGACTAGCGGGAGTGATGAGACCCAGTACTTC. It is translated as CASTSYWTSGSDETQYF.

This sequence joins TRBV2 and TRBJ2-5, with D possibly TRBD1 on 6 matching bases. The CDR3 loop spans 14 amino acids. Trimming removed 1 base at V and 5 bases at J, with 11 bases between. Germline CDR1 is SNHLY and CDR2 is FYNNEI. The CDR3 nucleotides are TGTGCCAGCAGTGAAGACAGGGTGGAGGAGACCCAGTACTTC. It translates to CASSEDRVEETQYF.

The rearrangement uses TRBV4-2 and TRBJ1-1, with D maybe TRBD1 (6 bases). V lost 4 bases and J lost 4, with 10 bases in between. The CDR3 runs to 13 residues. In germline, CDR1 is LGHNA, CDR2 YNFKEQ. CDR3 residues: CASSPGQSTEAFF. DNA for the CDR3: TGTGCCAGCAGCCCGGGACAATCCACTGAAGCTTTCTTT.

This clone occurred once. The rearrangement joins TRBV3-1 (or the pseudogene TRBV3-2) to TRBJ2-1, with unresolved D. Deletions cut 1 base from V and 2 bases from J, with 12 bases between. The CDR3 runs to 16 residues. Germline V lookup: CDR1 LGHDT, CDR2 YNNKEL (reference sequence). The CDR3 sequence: CASSQATPLTYNEQFF. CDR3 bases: TGTGCCAGCAGCCAAGCTACGCCCCTAACCTACAATGAGCAGTTCTTC.

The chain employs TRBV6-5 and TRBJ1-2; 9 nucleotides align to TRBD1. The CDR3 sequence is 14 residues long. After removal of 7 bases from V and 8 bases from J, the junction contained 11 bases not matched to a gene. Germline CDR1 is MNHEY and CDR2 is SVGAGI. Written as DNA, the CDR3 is TGTGCCAGCACCTCGGGACAGGGTGCCTTCGGCTACACCTTC. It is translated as CASTSGQGAFGYTF.

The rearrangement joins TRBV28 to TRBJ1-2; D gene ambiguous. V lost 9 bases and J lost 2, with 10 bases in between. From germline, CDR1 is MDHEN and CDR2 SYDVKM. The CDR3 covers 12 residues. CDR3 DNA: TGTGCCAGTCGGCCCGGGAACTATGGCTACACCTTC. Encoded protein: CASRPGNYGYTF.

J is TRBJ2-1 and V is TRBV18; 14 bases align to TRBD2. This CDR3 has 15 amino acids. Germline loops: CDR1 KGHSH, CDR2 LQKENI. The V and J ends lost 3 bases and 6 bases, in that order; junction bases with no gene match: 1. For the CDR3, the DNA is TGTGCCAGCTCACCTGGGACTAGCGGGGGCAATGAGCAGTTCTTC. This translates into CASSPGTSGGNEQFF.

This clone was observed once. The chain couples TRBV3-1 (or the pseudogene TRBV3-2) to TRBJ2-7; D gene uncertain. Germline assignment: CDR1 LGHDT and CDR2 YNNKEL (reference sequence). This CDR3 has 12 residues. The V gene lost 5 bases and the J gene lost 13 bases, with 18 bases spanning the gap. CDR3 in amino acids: CASSNSPEKTYF. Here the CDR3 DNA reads TGTGCCAGCAGCAACTCCCCCGAAAAAACCTACTTC.

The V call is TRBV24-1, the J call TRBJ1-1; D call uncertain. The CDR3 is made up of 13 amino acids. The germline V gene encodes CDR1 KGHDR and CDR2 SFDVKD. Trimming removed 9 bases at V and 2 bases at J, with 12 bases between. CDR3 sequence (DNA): TGTGCCACCCGGGGTTGGTCAAACACTGAAGCTTTCTTT. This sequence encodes CATRGWSNTEAFF.

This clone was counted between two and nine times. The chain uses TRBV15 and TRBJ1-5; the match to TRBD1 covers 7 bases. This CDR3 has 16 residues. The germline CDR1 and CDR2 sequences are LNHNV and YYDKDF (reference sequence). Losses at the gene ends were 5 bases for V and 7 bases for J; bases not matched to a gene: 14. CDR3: CATSAGGTGLGQPQHF. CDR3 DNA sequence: TGTGCCACCAGCGCAGGGGGTACAGGGCTGGGACAGCCCCAGCATTTT.

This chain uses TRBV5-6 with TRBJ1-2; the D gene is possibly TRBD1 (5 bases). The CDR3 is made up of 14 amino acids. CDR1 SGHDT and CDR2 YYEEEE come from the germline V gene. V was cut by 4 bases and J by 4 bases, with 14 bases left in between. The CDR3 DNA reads TGTGCCAGCAGCCCTGACAGACCCGCCTATGGCTACACCTTC. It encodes CASSPDRPAYGYTF. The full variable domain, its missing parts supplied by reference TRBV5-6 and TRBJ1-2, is DAGVTQSPTHLIKTRGQQVTLRCSPKSGHDTVSWYQQALGQGPQFIFQYYEEEERQRGNFPDRFSGHQFPNYSSELNVNALLLGDSALYLCASSPDRPAYGYTFGSGTRLTVV.

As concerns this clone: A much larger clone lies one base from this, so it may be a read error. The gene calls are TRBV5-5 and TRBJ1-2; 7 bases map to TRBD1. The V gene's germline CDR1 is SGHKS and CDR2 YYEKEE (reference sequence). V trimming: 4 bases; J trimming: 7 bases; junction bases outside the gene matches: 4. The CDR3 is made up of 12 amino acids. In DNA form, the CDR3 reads TGTGCCAGCAGCCCCAACAGGGGTGGCTACACCTTC. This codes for CASSPNRGGYTF. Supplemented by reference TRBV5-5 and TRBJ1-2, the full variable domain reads DAGVTQSPTHLIKTRGQQVTLRCSPISGHKSVSWYQQVLGQGPQFIFQYYEKEERGRGNFPDRFSARQFPNYSSELNVNALLLGDSALYLCASSPNRGGYTFGSGTRLTVV.

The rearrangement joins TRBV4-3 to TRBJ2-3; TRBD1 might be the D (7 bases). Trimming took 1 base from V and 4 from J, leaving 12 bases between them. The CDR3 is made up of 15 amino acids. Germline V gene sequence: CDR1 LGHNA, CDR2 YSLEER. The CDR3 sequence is CASSQGQGEADTQYF. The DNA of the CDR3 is TGCGCCAGCAGCCAAGGGCAGGGGGAGGCAGATACGCAGTATTTT.

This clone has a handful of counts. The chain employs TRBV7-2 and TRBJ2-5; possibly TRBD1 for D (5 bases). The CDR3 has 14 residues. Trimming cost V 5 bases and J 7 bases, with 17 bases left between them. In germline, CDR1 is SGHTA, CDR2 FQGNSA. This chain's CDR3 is CASSPGAGYGTQYF. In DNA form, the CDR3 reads TGTGCCAGCAGCCCTGGGGCAGGGTACGGGACCCAGTACTTC.

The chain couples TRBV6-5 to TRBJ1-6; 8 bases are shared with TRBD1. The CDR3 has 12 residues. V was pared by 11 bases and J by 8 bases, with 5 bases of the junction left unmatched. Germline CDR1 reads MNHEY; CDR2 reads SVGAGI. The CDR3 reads CASLTGDSPLHF. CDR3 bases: TGTGCCTCTCTGACAGGGGATTCACCCCTCCACTTT.

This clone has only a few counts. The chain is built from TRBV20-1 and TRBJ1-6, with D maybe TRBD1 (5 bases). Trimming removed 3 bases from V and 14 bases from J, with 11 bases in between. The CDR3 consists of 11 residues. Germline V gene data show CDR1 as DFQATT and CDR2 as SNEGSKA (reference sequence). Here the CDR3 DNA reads TGCAGTGCTAGGGGGGGGGAGGCCCTCCACTTT. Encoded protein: CSARGGEALHF.

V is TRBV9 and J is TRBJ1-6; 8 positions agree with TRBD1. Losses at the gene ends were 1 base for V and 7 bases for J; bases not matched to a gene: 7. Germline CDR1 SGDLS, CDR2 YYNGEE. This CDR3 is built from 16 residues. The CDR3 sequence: CASSVNSGTGNSPLHF. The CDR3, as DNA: TGTGCCAGCAGCGTAAATAGTGGGACAGGAAATTCACCCCTCCACTTT.

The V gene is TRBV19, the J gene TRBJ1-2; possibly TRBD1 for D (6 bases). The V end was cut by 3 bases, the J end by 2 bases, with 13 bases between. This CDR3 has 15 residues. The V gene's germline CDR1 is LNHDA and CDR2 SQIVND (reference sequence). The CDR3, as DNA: TGTGCCAGTAGTATGGGGGCCGAGGGCAACTATGGCTACACCTTC. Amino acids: CASSMGAEGNYGYTF.

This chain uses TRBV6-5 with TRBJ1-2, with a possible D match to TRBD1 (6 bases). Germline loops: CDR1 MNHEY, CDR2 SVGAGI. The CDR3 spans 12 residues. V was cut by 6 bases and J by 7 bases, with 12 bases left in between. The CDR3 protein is CASSGTPPGYTF. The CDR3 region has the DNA TGTGCCAGCAGCGGGACACCTCCTGGCTACACCTTC.

This CDR3 is CASSEWAVYGYTF. The CDR3 coding sequence is TGTGCCAGCAGTGAATGGGCAGTTTATGGCTACACCTTC. The chain carries TRBV2 and TRBJ1-2; no clear D. Germline V gene sequence: CDR1 SNHLY, CDR2 FYNNEI. The CDR3 is 13 residues long. Trimming removed 2 bases at V and 5 bases at J, with 9 bases between.